A selection of T cell receptor beta chains follows, all from one sample in a study of shared clonotypes between healthy human individuals. Repertoires were generated with immunoSEQ multiplex PCR, while TCRdb's copy carries only in-frame clones and drops some. Of some 2 million clones listed, about 95% were seen once; the top ten hold about 1.1%. Sequenced: naive CD8+ T cells sorted from blood. The receptor source for this set is a man between 18 and 29 years old in good health. Each CDR3 is given with its conserved first and last residue. The D gene is left open where the match is weak. For some rows the clone size is stated as once, few or many, or as a class when expanded; others skip it.

J gene: TRBJ1-2
D gene: NA
clone size: NA
V gene: TRBV12-1
CDR3 protein: CASSWHGQPSGGYTF
CDR3 DNA: TGTGCCAGCAGCTGGCACGGACAGCCCTCCGGGGGCTACACCTTC

J gene: TRBJ2-1
D gene: TRBD2
clone size: NA
V gene: TRBV12-5
CDR3 protein: CASGLPGGLQFF
CDR3 DNA: TGTGCTAGTGGTTTGCCGGGAGGATTGCAGTTCTTC

J gene: TRBJ1-1
D gene: NA
clone size: NA
V gene: TRBV30
CDR3 protein: CASMNTEAFF
CDR3 DNA: TGTGCCTCGATGAACACTGAAGCTTTCTTT

J gene: TRBJ2-3
D gene: TRBD2
clone size: NA
V gene: TRBV4-1
CDR3 protein: CASSSSRSAGRTDTQYF
CDR3 DNA: TGCGCCAGCAGCTCCTCTCGTTCAGCGGGGCGCACAGATACGCAGTATTTT

J gene: TRBJ1-6
D gene: NA
clone size: NA
V gene: TRBV28
CDR3 protein: CASIGGGDSPLHF
CDR3 DNA: TGTGCCAGCATTGGGGGGGGAGATTCACCCCTCCACTTT

J gene: TRBJ2-3
D gene: NA
clone size: NA
V gene: TRBV7-9
CDR3 protein: CASSLEMADTQYF
CDR3 DNA: TGTGCCAGCAGCTTAGAAATGGCAGATACGCAGTATTTT

J gene: TRBJ2-7
D gene: NA
clone size: NA
V gene: TRBV7-9
CDR3 protein: CASSESTSYEQYF
CDR3 DNA: TGTGCCAGCAGCGAGAGTACTTCCTACGAGCAGTACTTC

J gene: TRBJ2-2
D gene: NA
clone size: NA
V gene: TRBV28
CDR3 protein: CASSFSLGGRTGELFF
CDR3 DNA: TGTGCCAGCAGTTTCTCCCTGGGAGGTAGGACCGGGGAGCTGTTTTTT

J gene: TRBJ1-1
D gene: NA
clone size: NA
V gene: TRBV4-3
CDR3 protein: CASSQGRRVGTEAFF
CDR3 DNA: TGCGCCAGCAGCCAAGGTAGGAGAGTCGGCACTGAAGCTTTCTTT

J gene: TRBJ2-7
D gene: NA
clone size: NA
V gene: TRBV28
CDR3 protein: CASSWGVSYEQYF
CDR3 DNA: TGTGCCAGCAGTTGGGGAGTTTCCTACGAGCAGTACTTC

J gene: TRBJ2-7
D gene: TRBD1
clone size: once
V gene: TRBV4-3
CDR3 protein: CASSQEWSGGAYEQYF
CDR3 DNA: TGCGCCAGCAGCCAAGAATGGTCAGGGGGCGCCTACGAGCAGTACTTC

J gene: TRBJ1-1
D gene: NA
clone size: NA
V gene: TRBV2
CDR3 protein: CASSEAAVGAAEAFF
CDR3 DNA: TGTGCCAGCAGTGAAGCGGCCGTTGGGGCAGCTGAAGCTTTCTTT

J gene: TRBJ2-5
D gene: NA
clone size: NA
V gene: TRBV9
CDR3 protein: CASSVEQNQETQYF
CDR3 DNA: TGTGCCAGCAGCGTAGAACAGAACCAAGAGACCCAGTACTTC

J gene: TRBJ2-7
D gene: NA
clone size: NA
V gene: TRBV29-1
CDR3 protein: CSVRGSSYEQYF
CDR3 DNA: TGCAGCGTTAGGGGGTCATCGTACGAGCAGTACTTC

J gene: TRBJ2-7
D gene: NA
clone size: NA
V gene: TRBV15
CDR3 protein: CATSRGVTGQAVYEQYF
CDR3 DNA: TGTGCCACCAGCAGGGGAGTTACGGGACAAGCTGTATACGAGCAGTACTTC

J gene: TRBJ1-3
D gene: NA
clone size: NA
V gene: TRBV4-1
CDR3 protein: CASSQALGNSGNTIYF
CDR3 DNA: TGCGCCAGCAGCCAAGCCTTAGGGAACTCTGGAAACACCATATATTTT

J gene: TRBJ2-1
D gene: TRBD2
clone size: NA
V gene: TRBV19
CDR3 protein: CASSIVSGNEQFF
CDR3 DNA: TGTGCCAGTAGTATAGTTAGCGGGAATGAGCAGTTCTTC

J gene: TRBJ2-5
D gene: NA
clone size: NA
V gene: TRBV27
CDR3 protein: CASSTFRGAETQYF
CDR3 DNA: TGTGCCAGCAGCACCTTTCGGGGAGCGGAGACCCAGTACTTC

J gene: TRBJ2-1
D gene: NA
clone size: NA
V gene: TRBV4-1
CDR3 protein: CASSQVGWDEQFF
CDR3 DNA: TGCGCCAGCAGCCAGGTTGGGTGGGATGAGCAGTTCTTC

J gene: TRBJ1-5
D gene: TRBD1
clone size: NA
V gene: TRBV2
CDR3 protein: CASSVGGGNQPQHF
CDR3 DNA: TGTGCCAGCAGTGTAGGGGGCGGCAATCAGCCCCAGCATTTT

J gene: TRBJ2-3
D gene: NA
clone size: NA
V gene: TRBV5-1
CDR3 protein: CASSLRGGADTQYF
CDR3 DNA: TGCGCCAGCAGCTTGAGGGGTGGGGCAGATACGCAGTATTTT

J gene: TRBJ2-7
D gene: NA
clone size: NA
V gene: TRBV29-1
CDR3 protein: CSVEDDSYEQYF
CDR3 DNA: TGCAGCGTTGAAGACGACTCCTACGAGCAGTACTTC

J gene: TRBJ2-3
D gene: NA
clone size: NA
V gene: TRBV18
CDR3 protein: CASSPGQISTDTQYF
CDR3 DNA: TGTGCCAGCTCACCGGGACAAATAAGCACAGATACGCAGTATTTT

J gene: TRBJ2-7
D gene: NA
clone size: NA
V gene: TRBV7-8
CDR3 protein: CASRDRASPYEQYF
CDR3 DNA: TGTGCCAGCAGGGACAGAGCGTCTCCCTACGAGCAGTACTTC

J gene: TRBJ2-2
D gene: NA
clone size: NA
V gene: TRBV4-1
CDR3 protein: CASSQEGIGTGELFF
CDR3 DNA: TGCGCCAGCAGCCAAGAAGGGATCGGCACCGGGGAGCTGTTTTTT

J gene: TRBJ2-1
D gene: TRBD2
clone size: NA
V gene: TRBV19
CDR3 protein: CASTLAGGSYNEQFF
CDR3 DNA: TGTGCCAGTACCCTTGCGGGGGGATCCTACAATGAGCAGTTCTTC

J gene: TRBJ1-2
D gene: NA
clone size: NA
V gene: TRBV4-2
CDR3 protein: CASSQDPGSNYGYTF
CDR3 DNA: TGTGCCAGCAGCCAAGATCCAGGGTCTAACTATGGCTACACCTTC

J gene: TRBJ1-1
D gene: NA
clone size: NA
V gene: TRBV10-1
CDR3 protein: CASSPGSTEAFF
CDR3 DNA: TGCGCCAGCAGCCCCGGTAGCACTGAAGCTTTCTTT

J gene: TRBJ1-2
D gene: NA
clone size: NA
V gene: TRBV4-1
CDR3 protein: CASSSPGSTNYGYTF
CDR3 DNA: TGCGCCAGCAGCTCCCCAGGCAGCACTAACTATGGCTACACCTTC

J gene: TRBJ1-5
D gene: NA
clone size: NA
V gene: TRBV5-4
CDR3 protein: CASSLGGANQPQHF
CDR3 DNA: TGTGCCAGCAGCTTGGGGGGGGCCAATCAGCCCCAGCATTTT

J gene: TRBJ2-1
D gene: TRBD2
clone size: NA
V gene: TRBV2
CDR3 protein: CASRTSGSLGASNNEQFF
CDR3 DNA: TGTGCCAGTCGGACTAGCGGGAGCCTCGGGGCTAGTAACAATGAGCAGTTCTTC

J gene: TRBJ1-2
D gene: TRBD1
clone size: NA
V gene: TRBV7-9
CDR3 protein: CASSPGQGAYYGYTF
CDR3 DNA: TGTGCCAGCAGCCCGGGACAGGGGGCTTACTATGGCTACACCTTC

J gene: TRBJ1-1
D gene: NA
clone size: NA
V gene: TRBV19
CDR3 protein: CASSGRENTEAFF
CDR3 DNA: TGTGCCAGTAGTGGACGGGAAAACACTGAAGCTTTCTTT

J gene: TRBJ2-3
D gene: TRBD2
clone size: NA
V gene: TRBV6-5
CDR3 protein: CASSYAGGGSDTQYF
CDR3 DNA: TGTGCCAGCAGTTACGCGGGAGGGGGGTCAGATACGCAGTATTTT

J gene: TRBJ2-3
D gene: TRBD2
clone size: NA
V gene: TRBV27
CDR3 protein: CASSFSTSGTDTQYF
CDR3 DNA: TGTGCCAGCAGTTTTAGTACTAGCGGCACAGATACGCAGTATTTT

J gene: TRBJ2-3
D gene: NA
clone size: once
V gene: TRBV20-1
CDR3 protein: CSASTDAQYF
CDR3 DNA: TGCAGTGCTAGCACAGATGCGCAGTATTTT

J gene: TRBJ1-4
D gene: NA
clone size: NA
V gene: TRBV6-5
CDR3 protein: CASSYAGATNEKLFF
CDR3 DNA: TGTGCCAGCAGTTACGCAGGGGCAACTAATGAAAAACTGTTTTTT

J gene: TRBJ1-1
D gene: NA
clone size: NA
V gene: TRBV13
CDR3 protein: CASSFLSYRDTEAFF
CDR3 DNA: TGTGCCAGCAGCTTCCTCTCTTACAGGGACACTGAAGCTTTCTTT

J gene: TRBJ2-2
D gene: NA
clone size: NA
V gene: TRBV6-5
CDR3 protein: CASSYSGETTGELFF
CDR3 DNA: TGTGCCAGCAGTTACTCAGGGGAGACCACCGGGGAGCTGTTTTTT

J gene: TRBJ2-5
D gene: NA
clone size: NA
V gene: TRBV9
CDR3 protein: CASSVVWGDWEETQYF
CDR3 DNA: TGTGCCAGCAGCGTAGTTTGGGGAGACTGGGAAGAGACCCAGTACTTC

J gene: TRBJ2-1
D gene: NA
clone size: NA
V gene: TRBV20-1
CDR3 protein: CSAETWDEQFF
CDR3 DNA: TGCAGTGCTGAAACGTGGGATGAGCAGTTCTTC

J gene: TRBJ2-1
D gene: NA
clone size: NA
V gene: TRBV4-3
CDR3 protein: CASSSTWGSYNEQFF
CDR3 DNA: TGCGCCAGCAGCTCTACGTGGGGGTCCTACAATGAGCAGTTCTTC

J gene: TRBJ2-5
D gene: NA
clone size: NA
V gene: TRBV7-9
CDR3 protein: CASSQRDSTYQETQYF
CDR3 DNA: TGTGCCAGCAGCCAACGGGACTCTACGTACCAAGAGACCCAGTACTTC

J gene: TRBJ2-7
D gene: NA
clone size: NA
V gene: TRBV6-5
CDR3 protein: CASRAGLDYEQYF
CDR3 DNA: TGTGCCAGCAGAGCCGGGCTCGACTACGAGCAGTACTTC

J gene: TRBJ1-2
D gene: NA
clone size: NA
V gene: TRBV10-2
CDR3 protein: CASSGSDSSYGYTF
CDR3 DNA: TGCGCCAGCAGTGGCTCGGACAGTAGCTATGGCTACACCTTC

J gene: TRBJ1-1
D gene: NA
clone size: NA
V gene: TRBV19
CDR3 protein: CACRDPGDTEAFF
CDR3 DNA: TGTGCCTGCCGGGACCCTGGGGACACTGAAGCTTTCTTT

J gene: TRBJ2-7
D gene: NA
clone size: NA
V gene: TRBV27
CDR3 protein: CASSTTGFPYEQYF
CDR3 DNA: TGTGCCAGCAGCACCACAGGGTTCCCCTACGAGCAGTACTTC

J gene: TRBJ2-7
D gene: NA
clone size: NA
V gene: TRBV28
CDR3 protein: CASSFRLYEQYF
CDR3 DNA: TGTGCCAGCAGTTTCCGGCTCTACGAGCAGTACTTC

J gene: TRBJ1-4
D gene: NA
clone size: NA
V gene: TRBV28
CDR3 protein: CASSSRLGGNEKLFF
CDR3 DNA: TGTGCCAGCAGTAGTCGCCTGGGGGGGAATGAAAAACTGTTTTTT

J gene: TRBJ2-7
D gene: NA
clone size: NA
V gene: TRBV7-9
CDR3 protein: CASSLGWGQSYEQYF
CDR3 DNA: TGTGCCAGCAGCCTAGGCTGGGGGCAGTCCTACGAGCAGTACTTC

J gene: TRBJ2-5
D gene: NA
clone size: NA
V gene: TRBV7-8
CDR3 protein: CASSQLEGGRGETQYF
CDR3 DNA: TGTGCCAGCAGCCAGCTTGAAGGGGGGAGAGGAGAGACCCAGTACTTC

J gene: TRBJ1-5
D gene: NA
clone size: NA
V gene: TRBV27
CDR3 protein: CASSSRDGDQPQHF
CDR3 DNA: TGTGCCAGCAGTTCCCGGGACGGGGATCAGCCCCAGCATTTT

J gene: TRBJ2-7
D gene: TRBD1
clone size: NA
V gene: TRBV7-9
CDR3 protein: CASSLGGQGYEQYF
CDR3 DNA: TGTGCCAGCAGCTTAGGGGGACAGGGCTACGAGCAGTACTTC

J gene: TRBJ1-1
D gene: NA
clone size: NA
V gene: TRBV10-3
CDR3 protein: CAISAVSGEDTEAFF
CDR3 DNA: TGTGCCATCAGTGCCGTCTCAGGGGAGGACACTGAAGCTTTCTTT

J gene: TRBJ2-1
D gene: NA
clone size: NA
V gene: TRBV2
CDR3 protein: CASSDQGGNDEQFF
CDR3 DNA: TGTGCCAGCAGCGATCAGGGGGGAAACGACGAGCAGTTCTTC

J gene: TRBJ1-5
D gene: NA
clone size: NA
V gene: TRBV4-2
CDR3 protein: CASSINIEVGQPQHF
CDR3 DNA: TGTGCCAGCAGCATCAATATTGAGGTGGGACAGCCCCAGCATTTT

J gene: TRBJ2-2
D gene: TRBD2
clone size: NA
V gene: TRBV7-9
CDR3 protein: CASSPNSGGLNTGELFF
CDR3 DNA: TGTGCCAGCAGCCCAAATAGCGGGGGGCTGAACACCGGGGAGCTGTTTTTT

J gene: TRBJ2-1
D gene: NA
clone size: NA
V gene: TRBV4-1
CDR3 protein: CASSLKWGLNEQFF
CDR3 DNA: TGCGCCAGCAGCCTGAAGTGGGGGCTCAATGAGCAGTTCTTC

J gene: TRBJ2-7
D gene: NA
clone size: NA
V gene: TRBV7-6
CDR3 protein: CASSLDRPRRELPQQADEQYF
CDR3 DNA: TGTGCCAGCAGCTTAGATCGCCCCCGAAGGGAGTTGCCGCAGCAGGCCGACGAGCAGTACTTC